This T cell receptor beta chain was documented in a study of cytomegalovirus exposure and HLA in healthy donors (dated 2017 in TCRdb). In the study overall: According to an earlier analysis of 587 of the donors, 200 million or so T cells yielded some 110 million unique TCR beta sequences and less than 300 Gb of sequence data. All discovery cohort repertoires had been generated on a single sequencing platform. The number of donors typed differed by locus, with roughly 620-630 for A, B, C, DRB1 and DQB1, 522 for DQA1, some 570 for DPA1, and 472 for DPB1. A later analysis re-examined previously published TCR beta repertoires from just over 650 donors and added high-resolution HLA genotyping to investigate patterns of TCR occurrence. Class I and class II HLA loci were covered by the typing at four-digit resolution. On average, around 240,000 unique TCR beta nucleotide sequences were sequenced per donor among 300 to 500 genotyped donors of the cohort, with about 17% of those sequences being non-productive. To predict cytomegalovirus infection status, the study combined high-throughput TCR immunosequencing, statistical association of individual TCRs with disease status, and machine learning. Rather than drawing on any new phenotypic data, the later analysis identified candidate immune exposures from TCR beta sequences and the way those sequences occurred across donors. Using immunosequencing, the study profiled T cell repertoires from about 610 subjects and related those repertoires to cytomegalovirus serostatus. An early release covering some 640 HLA-typed donors comprised approximately 290 gigabases of sequencing data and roughly 86 million unique TCR sequences. A later genetic analysis took genome-wide SNP genotypes for about 55% of the roughly 700 donors and used that subset as a discovery cohort. Because of strong linkage in the cohort, roughly five DR-DQ haplotypes were treated as single units for association and clustering. Along with the roughly 700-subject first cohort, a separate validation cohort of over a hundred different subjects was used. Donor age, sex, ethnicity and CMV serostatus were collected together with the repertoire data. Of the 300 to 450 genotyped donors, 75% to 85% were placed in the genetic ancestry cluster associated with self-reported Caucasian donors. The study aimed to test whether cataloging public T cell receptors could reveal signatures of past pathogen exposure. To decide whether each TCR beta V gene segment behaved as functional or pseudogenic, an earlier analysis of some 540 of the donors relied on high-throughput TCR beta sequencing. What the authors observed across the whole study: A further reported finding was that TCR beta sequences accurately predicted the HLA-A and HLA-B alleles for most subjects in the first cohort. Some IMGT-functional V segments, including TRBV6-2 and TRBV6-3, could not be told apart with the 87-base-pair reads, so those segments were excluded. Linkage disequilibrium might explain the correlated functional status among segregating V segments, but an unknown experimental factor could not be excluded. In a later analysis, HLA-associated TCR beta chains showed more clonal expansion and lower generation probabilities than non-associated chains that were equally common. Most TCR sequences were observed very rarely across donors, whereas some public TCRs were present in many individuals. HLA typing was unavailable for some donors at each locus, so association tests used only the typed subset. V-gene and J-gene trimming of TCR beta chains was associated with a missense DCLRE1C variant in a later genetic analysis, and the association was replicated in an independent cohort. Because counts were too low, more than 15 rarely observed V segments, including chromosome 9 orphons, were left out of the earlier analysis of 500 to 650 of the donors. The authors suggested that the approach could potentially be generalized to other disease states and immunological phenotypes. According to a later genetic analysis, donors in an Asian-associated ancestry cluster had fewer N-insertions in productive TCRs than the approximately 630-donor mean. A group of highly shared sequence variants was considered likely to be a technical artifact of the sequencing pipeline. In both the original and validation cohorts, the classifier was reported to diagnose cytomegalovirus status with high specificity and sensitivity. In an earlier analysis of under 600 of the donors, most TCR beta V segments were observed in productive rearrangements about 87% or about 30% of the time, broadly matching IMGT annotations. Specific HLA alleles were associated with 15,000 to 20,000 TCR beta sequences at a false discovery rate of 0.05 in a later analysis. According to a later analysis, most CMV-associated TCR beta chains appeared to be HLA-restricted, and the HLA associations seemed to be driven largely by CMV exposure. A total of fewer than 200 TCR beta chains were listed by the study as associated with cytomegalovirus. Presence/absence analyses assumed roughly uniform sequencing depth across donors, an assumption that may not hold. In vitro tests confirmed that three of the cytomegalovirus-associated TCR beta chains recognize cytomegalovirus antigens. Several of the top co-occurrence clusters appeared to be linked to parvovirus B19, influenza, CMV and Epstein-Barr virus, according to a later analysis. Strong co-occurrence of HLA alleles, especially DR and DQ, made assigning TCR associations to individual alleles difficult. This cohort had only TCR beta chains sequenced, and the lack of alpha or paired-chain data limited which features could be detected. The only immune exposure information available for the cohort was CMV serostatus. In a later analysis, TCR association rates were found to vary across HLA loci, with the most associated TCRs seen for DRB1 alleles and the fewest for HLA-C alleles.

As for this clone: Which antigen it targets is not known. Base quality data are lacking; no much larger clone is found one base away.

The library relied on the immunoSEQ multiplex PCR assay. The multiplex PCR relied on a mix of 60 forward primers for TCR Vbeta segments and 13 reverse primers for TCR Jbeta segments. The CDR3 region of rearranged TCR beta genes was amplified from genomic DNA by a multiplex PCR assay. The amplified TCR beta libraries were sequenced on the Illumina HiSeq System as 87-base-pair reads. Regarding the original processing steps: Across the 640 or so repertoires, a later analysis counted about 81 million unique TCR beta chains, roughly 11 million of which were shared by at least two donors. To remove PCR and sequencing errors, raw reads were error-corrected and collapsed into unique sequences using a nearest-neighbor algorithm that merged closely related sequences. To assign V, D and J gene segments, CDR3 sequences were aligned to IMGT reference sequences. For a sequence to be retained, at least a six-nucleotide match to both a V gene segment and a J gene segment was required. Rearrangements were called productive when the CDR3 lacked stop codons and stayed in frame with V and J; all others were non-productive. CDR3 was defined according to IMGT convention as the region running from the second conserved V-encoded cysteine to the conserved J-encoded phenylalanine. Sequences without an unambiguous match to a single V gene segment were excluded from the earlier analysis of 500 to 700 of the donors. In an earlier analysis of a few hundred of the donors, V segments were called functional above 56.7% productive rearrangements and were called segregating when the between-donor standard deviation exceeded 5%. A statistical classification framework was built to diagnose cytomegalovirus status from the catalog of TCR beta chain sequences. In a later analysis, TCR nucleotide sequences were compared against IMGT/GENE-DB human TR gene sequences so that V and J genes could be assigned. In a later analysis, CDR3 sequences and most-parsimonious VDJ recombination scenarios were assigned using the TCRdist pipeline. A later analysis defined each TCR beta chain by its CDR3 amino acid sequence plus V-gene family, and excluded reads lacking a unique V-gene family. To address suspected cross-contamination and a sequencing artifact, a later analysis removed around 590 highly shared, low-generation-probability nucleotide sequences. In a later analysis, a clonal expansion index for each public chain was calculated from normalized within-repertoire ranks of inferred template counts. In a later analysis, generation probabilities were computed using a VDJ recombination model fitted to out-of-frame rearrangements, and the results were checked against IGoR. A later analysis scored TCR-TCR, TCR-HLA and TCR-CMV co-occurrence with hypergeometric tests, applying a repertoire-size bias correction to TCR pairs. To estimate false discovery rates, a later analysis permuted the HLA or CMV assignments 20 times. A later analysis grouped co-occurring TCRs with DBSCAN, adding TCRdist sequence similarity when clustering within HLA-allele-positive subsets. For co-occurrence clustering, repertoires with fewer than 30,000 or more than 120,000 public chains were excluded, along with several repertoires with anomalous nucleotide sharing. Here the immuneACCESS table is served through TCRdb, limited to in-frame sequences with V and J called. Missing clones are a known gap in these copies; in checked studies unresolved V genes cover under half, and the rest lacks a known reason. The V and J calls and clone size are taken from that table; D and trimming were inferred from the DNA. Counted in this sample were over 150,000 clones; roughly 85% of them appeared once. 1% of the sample belongs to the ten largest clones.

In total, over 600 healthy bone marrow donors made up the cohort. At the time of sampling, all cohort members were nominally healthy, though unrecorded immune exposures were likely present. The donor was CMV seronegative and was included in the group of over 300 seronegative cohort members. Every donor gave a peripheral blood sample, and the peripheral blood mononuclear cells from that sample were used for TCR beta sequencing. Genomic DNA extraction from the blood cell samples was performed with the Qiagen DNeasy Blood Extraction Kit. Spanning cysteine to phenylalanine, the CDR3 consists of 14 amino acids. Left in the record is the CDR3 DNA by itself, 42 bases read in frame from the first base. The germline V gene encodes CDR1 SGHRS and CDR2 YFSETQ. V loses 2 bases at its end and J loses 7 bases; junction bases beyond the gene matches: 4.

The origin of this receptor is a boy younger than 10 in good health and CMV-seronegative. In this chain, TRBV5-1 is recombined with TRBJ1-5, with 9 bases matching TRBD1. The sample was PBMCs. The DNA reads TGCGCCAGCAGCTTCACAGGGGGCGCCCAGCCCCAGCATTTT. Translated, it gives CASSFTGGAQPQHF. Here the CDR3 is joined to the reference TRBV5-1 and TRBJ1-5 genes, and the full variable domain is: KAGVTQTPRYLIKTRGQQVTLSCSPISGHRSVSWYQQTPGQGLQFLFEYFSETQRNKGNFPGRFSGRQFSNSRSEMNVSTLELGDSALYLCASSFTGGAQPQHFGDGTRLSIL.